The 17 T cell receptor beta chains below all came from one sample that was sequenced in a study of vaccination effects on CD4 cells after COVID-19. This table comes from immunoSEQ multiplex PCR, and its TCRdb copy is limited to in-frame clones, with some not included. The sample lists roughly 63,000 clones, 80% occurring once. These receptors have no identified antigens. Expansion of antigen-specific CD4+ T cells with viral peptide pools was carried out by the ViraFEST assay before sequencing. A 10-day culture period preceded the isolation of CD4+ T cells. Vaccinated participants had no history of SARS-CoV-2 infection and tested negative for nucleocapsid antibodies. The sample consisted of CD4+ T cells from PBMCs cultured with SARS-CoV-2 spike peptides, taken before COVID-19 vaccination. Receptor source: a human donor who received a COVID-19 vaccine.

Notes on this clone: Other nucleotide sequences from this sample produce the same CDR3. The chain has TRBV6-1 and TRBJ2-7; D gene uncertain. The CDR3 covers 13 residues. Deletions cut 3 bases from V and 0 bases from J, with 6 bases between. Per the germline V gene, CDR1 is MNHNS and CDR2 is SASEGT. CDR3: CASSDRSSYEQYV. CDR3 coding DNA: TGTGCCAGCAGTGACCGGAGCTCCTACGAGCAGTACGTC.

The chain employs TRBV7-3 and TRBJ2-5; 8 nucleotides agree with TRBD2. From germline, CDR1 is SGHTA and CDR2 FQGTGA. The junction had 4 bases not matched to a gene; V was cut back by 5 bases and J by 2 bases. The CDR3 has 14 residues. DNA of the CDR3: TGTGCCAGCAGCCCAGCGGGGGTACAAGAGACCCAGTACTTC. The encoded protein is CASSPAGVQETQYF.

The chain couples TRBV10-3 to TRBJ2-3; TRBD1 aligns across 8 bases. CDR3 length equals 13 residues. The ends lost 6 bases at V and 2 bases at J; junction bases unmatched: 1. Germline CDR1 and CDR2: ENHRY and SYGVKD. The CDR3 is CAIRTGDTDTQYF. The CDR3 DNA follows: TGTGCCATCAGGACAGGGGACACAGATACGCAGTATTTT.

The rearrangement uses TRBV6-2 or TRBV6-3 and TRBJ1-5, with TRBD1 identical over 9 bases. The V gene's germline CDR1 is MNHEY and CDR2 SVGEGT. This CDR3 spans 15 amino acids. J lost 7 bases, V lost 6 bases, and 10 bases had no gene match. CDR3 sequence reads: CASSAEQGARQPQHF. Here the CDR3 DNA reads TGTGCCAGCAGCGCGGAACAGGGGGCGAGGCAGCCCCAGCATTTT.

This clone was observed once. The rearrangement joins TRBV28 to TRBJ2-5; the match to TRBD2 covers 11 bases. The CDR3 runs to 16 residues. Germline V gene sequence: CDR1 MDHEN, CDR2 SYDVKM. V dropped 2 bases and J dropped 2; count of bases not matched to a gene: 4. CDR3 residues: CASSLTRLAGQETQYF. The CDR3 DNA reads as TGTGCCAGCAGTTTAACCCGACTAGCGGGGCAAGAGACCCAGTACTTC.

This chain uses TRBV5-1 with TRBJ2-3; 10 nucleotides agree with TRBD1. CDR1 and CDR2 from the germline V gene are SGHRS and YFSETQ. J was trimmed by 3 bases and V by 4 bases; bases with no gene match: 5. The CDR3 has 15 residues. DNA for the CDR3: TGCGCCAGCAGCGTGCGGGACAGGGGAACAGATACGCAGTATTTT. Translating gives CASSVRDRGTDTQYF.

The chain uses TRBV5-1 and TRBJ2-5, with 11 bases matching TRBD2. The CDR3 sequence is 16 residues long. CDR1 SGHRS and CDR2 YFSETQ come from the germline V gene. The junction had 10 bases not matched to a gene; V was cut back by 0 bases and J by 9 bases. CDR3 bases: TGCGCCAGCAGCTTGGCCCCGGCTAGCGGGGGGAGGGCCCAGTACTTC. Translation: CASSLAPASGGRAQYF. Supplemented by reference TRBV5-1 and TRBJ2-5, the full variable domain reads KAGVTQTPRYLIKTRGQQVTLSCSPISGHRSVSWYQQTPGQGLQFLFEYFSETQRNKGNFPGRFSGRQFSNSRSEMNVSTLELGDSALYLCASSLAPASGGRAQYFGPGTRLLVL.

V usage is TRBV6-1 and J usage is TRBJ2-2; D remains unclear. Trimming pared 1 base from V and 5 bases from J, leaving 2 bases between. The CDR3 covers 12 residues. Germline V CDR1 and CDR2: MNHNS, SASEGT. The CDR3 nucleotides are TGTGCCAGCAGTGAAGGAACCGGGGAGCTGTTTTTT. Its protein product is CASSEGTGELFF.

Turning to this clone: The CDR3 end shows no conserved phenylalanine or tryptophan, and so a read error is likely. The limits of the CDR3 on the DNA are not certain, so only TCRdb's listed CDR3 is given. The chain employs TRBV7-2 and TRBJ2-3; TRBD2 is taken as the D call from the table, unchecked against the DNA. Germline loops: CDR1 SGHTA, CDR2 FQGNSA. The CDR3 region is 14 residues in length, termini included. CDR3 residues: CASSLDRAAGPSDL.

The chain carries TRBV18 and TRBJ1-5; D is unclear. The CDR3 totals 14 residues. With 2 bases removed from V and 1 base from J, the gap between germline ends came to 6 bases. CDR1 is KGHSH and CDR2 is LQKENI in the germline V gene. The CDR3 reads CASSPGPSNQPQHF. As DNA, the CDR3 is TGTGCCAGCTCACCAGGGCCGAGCAATCAGCCCCAGCATTTT.

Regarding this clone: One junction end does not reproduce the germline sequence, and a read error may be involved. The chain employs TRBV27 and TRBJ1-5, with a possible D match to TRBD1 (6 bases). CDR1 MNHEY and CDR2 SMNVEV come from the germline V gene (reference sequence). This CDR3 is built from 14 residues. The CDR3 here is CASSLLQGGQLQHF. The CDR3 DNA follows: TGTGCCAGCAGTTTATTACAGGGTGGTCAGCTCCAGCATTTT.

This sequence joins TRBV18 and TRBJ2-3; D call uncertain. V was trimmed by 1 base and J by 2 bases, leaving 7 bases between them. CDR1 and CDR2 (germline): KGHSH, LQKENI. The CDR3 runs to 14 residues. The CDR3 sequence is CASSPLEFTDTQYF. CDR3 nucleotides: TGTGCCAGCTCACCACTGGAGTTCACAGATACGCAGTATTTT. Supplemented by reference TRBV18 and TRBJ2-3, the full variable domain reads NAGVMQNPRHLVRRRGQEARLRCSPMKGHSHVYWYRQLPEEGLKFMVYLQKENIIDESGMPKERFSAEFPKEGPSILRIQQVVRGDSAAYFCASSPLEFTDTQYFGPGTRLTVL.

The CDR3 DNA is TGTGCCAGCAGCCGGACAGCGAACACTGAAGCTTTCTTT. Translation: CASSRTANTEAFF. J is TRBJ1-1 and V is TRBV5-4; weak D call: TRBD1 (6 bases). V gave up 4 bases and J gave up 1 base, with 8 bases separating them. The CDR3 has 13 residues. Germline CDR1 is SGHNT and CDR2 is YYREEE (reference sequence).

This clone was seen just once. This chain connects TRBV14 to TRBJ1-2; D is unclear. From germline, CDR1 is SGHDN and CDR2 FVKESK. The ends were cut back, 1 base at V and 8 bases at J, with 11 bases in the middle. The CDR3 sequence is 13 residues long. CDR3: CASSQGLTRGYTF. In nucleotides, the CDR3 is TGTGCCAGCAGCCAAGGCCTTACGAGGGGCTACACCTTC.

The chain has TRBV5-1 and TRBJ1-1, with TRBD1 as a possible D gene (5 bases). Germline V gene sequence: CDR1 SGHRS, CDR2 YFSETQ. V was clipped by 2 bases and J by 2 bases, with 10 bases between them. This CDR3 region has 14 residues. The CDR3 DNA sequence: TGCGCCAGCAGCTTATCAGGGTTCAACACTGAAGCTTTCTTT. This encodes CASSLSGFNTEAFF.

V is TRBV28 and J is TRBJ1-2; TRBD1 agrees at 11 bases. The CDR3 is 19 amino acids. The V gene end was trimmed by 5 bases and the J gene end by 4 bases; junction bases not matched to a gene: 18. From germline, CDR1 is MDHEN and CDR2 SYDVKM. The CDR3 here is CASSRPFLRTGGRSYGYTF. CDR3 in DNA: TGTGCCAGCAGTCGACCTTTTCTCCGGACAGGGGGCCGGAGCTATGGCTACACCTTC.

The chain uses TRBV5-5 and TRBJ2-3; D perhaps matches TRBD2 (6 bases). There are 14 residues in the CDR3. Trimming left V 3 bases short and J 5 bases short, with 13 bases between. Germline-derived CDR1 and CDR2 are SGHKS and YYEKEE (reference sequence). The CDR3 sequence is CASSSLAGVDTQYF. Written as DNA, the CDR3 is TGTGCCAGCAGCTCACTAGCCGGGGTAGATACGCAGTATTTT.